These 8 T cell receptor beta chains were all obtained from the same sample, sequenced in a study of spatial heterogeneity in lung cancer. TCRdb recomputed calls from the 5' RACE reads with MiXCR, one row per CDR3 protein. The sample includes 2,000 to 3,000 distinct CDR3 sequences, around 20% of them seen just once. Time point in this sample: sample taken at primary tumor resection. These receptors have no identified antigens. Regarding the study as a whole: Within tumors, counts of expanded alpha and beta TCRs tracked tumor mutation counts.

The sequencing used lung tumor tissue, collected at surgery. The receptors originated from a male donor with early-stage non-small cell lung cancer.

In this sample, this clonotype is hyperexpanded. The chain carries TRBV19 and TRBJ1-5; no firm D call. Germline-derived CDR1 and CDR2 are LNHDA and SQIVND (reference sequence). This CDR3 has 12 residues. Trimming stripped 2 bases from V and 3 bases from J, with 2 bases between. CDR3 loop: CASSISNQPQHF. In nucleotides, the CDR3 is TGTGCCAGTAGTATATCCAATCAGCCCCAGCATTTT.

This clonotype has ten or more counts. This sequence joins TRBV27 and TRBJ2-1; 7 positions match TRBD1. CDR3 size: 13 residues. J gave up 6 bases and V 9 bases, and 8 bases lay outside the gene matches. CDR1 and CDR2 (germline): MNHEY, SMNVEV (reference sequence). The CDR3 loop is CASRTGATNEQFF. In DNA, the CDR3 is TGTGCCAGTAGAACAGGGGCCACCAATGAGCAGTTCTTC.

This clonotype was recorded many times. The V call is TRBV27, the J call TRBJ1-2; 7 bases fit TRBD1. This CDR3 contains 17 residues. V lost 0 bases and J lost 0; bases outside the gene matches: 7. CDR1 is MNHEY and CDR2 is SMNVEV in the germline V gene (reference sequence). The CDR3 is CASSLSKGGRANYGYTF. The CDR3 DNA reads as TGTGCCAGCAGTTTATCTAAAGGGGGCCGAGCTAACTATGGCTACACCTTC.

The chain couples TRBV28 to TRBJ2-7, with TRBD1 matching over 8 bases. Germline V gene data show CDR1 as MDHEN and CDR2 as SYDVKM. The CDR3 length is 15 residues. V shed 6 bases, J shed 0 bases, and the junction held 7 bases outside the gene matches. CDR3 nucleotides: TGTGCCAGCAGACAGGACAGGGCCAGCTCCTACGAGCAGTACTTC. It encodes CASRQDRASSYEQYF.

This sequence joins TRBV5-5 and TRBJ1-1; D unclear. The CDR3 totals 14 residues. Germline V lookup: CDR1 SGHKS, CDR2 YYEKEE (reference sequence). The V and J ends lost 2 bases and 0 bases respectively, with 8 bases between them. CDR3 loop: CASSLQRMNTEAFF. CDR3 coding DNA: TGTGCCAGCAGCTTACAGCGTATGAACACTGAAGCTTTCTTT.

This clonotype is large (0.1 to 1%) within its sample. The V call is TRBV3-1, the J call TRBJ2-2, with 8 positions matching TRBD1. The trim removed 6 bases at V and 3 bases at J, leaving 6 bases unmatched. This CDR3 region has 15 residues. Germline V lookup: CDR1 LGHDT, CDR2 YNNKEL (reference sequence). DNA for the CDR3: TGTGCCAGCAGACCCAGACAGGGGTACACCGGGGAGCTGTTTTTT. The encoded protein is CASRPRQGYTGELFF.

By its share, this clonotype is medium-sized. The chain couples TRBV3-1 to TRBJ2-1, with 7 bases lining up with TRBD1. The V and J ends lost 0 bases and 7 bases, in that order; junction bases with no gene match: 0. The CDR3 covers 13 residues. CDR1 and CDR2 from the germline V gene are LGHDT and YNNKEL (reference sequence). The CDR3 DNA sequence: TGTGCCAGCAGCCAAGACAGGGGGAATGAGCAGTTCTTC. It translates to CASSQDRGNEQFF.

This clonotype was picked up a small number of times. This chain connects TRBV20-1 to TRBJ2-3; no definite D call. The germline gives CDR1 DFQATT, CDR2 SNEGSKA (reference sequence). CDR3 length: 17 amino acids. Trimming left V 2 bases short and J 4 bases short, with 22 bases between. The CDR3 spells CSARSLGEMWVADTQYF. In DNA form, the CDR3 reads TGCAGTGCTAGATCCCTAGGAGAGATGTGGGTCGCAGATACGCAGTATTTT.